One and the same sample provided the 21 T cell receptor beta chains below, sequenced in a study of blood T cell repertoires in COVID-19. Repertoires were generated with immunoSEQ multiplex PCR, while TCRdb's copy carries only in-frame clones and drops some. There are over 150,000 clones in the sample; 84% occur only once, and 3.2% lies in the top ten. The sample taken for sequencing was PBMCs or T cells enriched from blood (not recorded which). The receptors were sampled from a woman under 40 who had recovered from COVID-19.

This chain joins TRBV3-1 (or the pseudogene TRBV3-2) and TRBJ1-2; perhaps TRBD1 as D (6 bases). V lost 5 bases, J lost 8 bases, and 15 bases lay in between. This CDR3 contains 13 residues. Germline-derived CDR1 and CDR2 are LGHDT and YNNKEL (reference sequence). The CDR3 protein is CASSKTGRDGYTF. The CDR3 nucleotides are TGTGCCAGCAGCAAAACAGGGCGCGACGGCTACACCTTC.

This chain links TRBV19 with TRBJ2-2, with D tentatively TRBD1 (6 bases). V dropped 6 bases and J dropped 3 bases, with 11 bases sitting between them. CDR3 length: 14 residues. The germline gives CDR1 LNHDA, CDR2 SQIVND (reference sequence). The CDR3 spells CASRPGVYTGELFF. The CDR3 DNA reads TGTGCCAGTAGACCAGGGGTGTACACCGGGGAGCTGTTTTTT.

The chain couples TRBV30 to TRBJ1-4; the D is unclear. This CDR3 region has 11 residues. Germline CDR1 reads GTSNPN; CDR2 reads SVGIG (reference sequence). V was cut by 5 bases and J by 8 bases, with 9 bases left in between. CDR3 residues: CAWGLFEKLFF. DNA of the CDR3: TGTGCCTGGGGACTATTCGAAAAACTGTTTTTT.

In regard to this clone: At one end the junction does not follow the germline gene, possibly because of a read error. J is TRBJ2-1 and V is TRBV7-7, with D maybe TRBD2 (5 bases). CDR3 length: 16 residues. The germline CDR1 and CDR2 sequences are SSHAT and FNYEAQ (reference sequence). CDR3 bases: TGTGCTAGCAGCTCTCTAACCCCCAGCGGAAACAATGAGCAGTTCTTC. It is translated as CASSSLTPSGNNEQFF.

This chain joins TRBV6-6 and TRBJ2-2, with 8 bases identical to TRBD2. The germline CDR1 and CDR2 sequences are MNHNY and SVGAGI (reference sequence). Unmatched junction bases numbered 2, after V lost 2 bases and J lost 3 bases. The CDR3 contains 15 residues. CDR3 nucleotide sequence: TGTGCCAGCAGTTACATCGGGGGGGACACCGGGGAGCTGTTTTTT. Its protein is CASSYIGGDTGELFF.

This clone appeared a single time. This chain joins TRBV6-5 and TRBJ1-5; tentative D call: TRBD1 (6 bases). Germline V gene data show CDR1 as MNHEY and CDR2 as SVGAGI. Trimming shortened V by 10 bases and J by 2 bases, and 9 bases separated the two germline ends. The CDR3 runs to 12 residues. In DNA form, the CDR3 reads TGTGCCACAGGGGTTGGCAATCAGCCCCAGCATTTT. It yields the protein CATGVGNQPQHF.

The chain has TRBV7-2 and TRBJ1-5, with TRBD1 as a possible D gene (6 bases). The CDR3 is made up of 15 amino acids. The V gene's germline CDR1 is SGHTA and CDR2 FQGNSA. V shed 5 bases and J shed 5 bases, with 16 bases lying between them. CDR3 region: CASSSTGRWDQPQHF. The CDR3 nucleotides are TGTGCCAGCAGCAGTACAGGGAGATGGGATCAGCCCCAGCATTTT.

The V and J genes are TRBV20-1 and TRBJ2-5; D is uncertain. Germline-derived CDR1 and CDR2 are DFQATT and SNEGSKA (reference sequence). The V end lost 3 bases, the J end lost 9 bases, and 8 bases lay between the germline ends. The CDR3 extends over 10 amino acids. As DNA, the CDR3 is TGCAGTGCTAGTGTCGAGGCCCAGTACTTC. Translated, it gives CSASVEAQYF.

The chain carries TRBV20-1 and TRBJ1-6; D may be TRBD1 (6 bases). This CDR3 comprises 10 residues. V was cut by 4 bases and J by 16 bases, with 11 bases left in between. Germline CDR1 is DFQATT and CDR2 is SNEGSKA (reference sequence). Written as DNA, the CDR3 is TGCAGTGCTACTCAAGGGGGACTCCACTTT. The encoded protein is CSATQGGLHF.

This rearrangement joins TRBV7-9 to TRBJ2-7, with 8 bases identical to TRBD1. Looked up from germline, CDR1 is SEHNR and CDR2 is FQNEAQ (reference sequence). The CDR3 is 14 amino acids. Trimming cost V 5 bases and J 6 bases; bases outside gene matches: 9. The CDR3 is CASSHPGTGVEQYF. The CDR3 bases are TGTGCCAGCAGCCACCCGGGGACAGGTGTCGAGCAGTACTTC.

V is TRBV7-8 and J is TRBJ2-5; D unresolved. Germline V gene lookup returns CDR1 SGHVS and CDR2 FQNEAQ. This CDR3 is built from 13 residues. V was clipped by 5 bases and J by 4 bases, with 11 bases between them. CDR3 residues: CASSPRSPETQYF. CDR3 bases: TGTGCCAGCAGCCCCAGATCCCCAGAGACCCAGTACTTC. Filled out from reference TRBV7-8 and TRBJ2-5, the complete variable domain reads GAGVSQSPRYKVAKRGQDVALRCDPISGHVSLFWYQQALGQGPEFLTYFQNEAQLDKSGLPSDRFFAERPEGSVSTLKIQRTQQEDSAVYLCASSPRSPETQYFGPGTRLLVL.

The rearrangement joins TRBV4-1 to TRBJ2-7; 12 bases line up with TRBD2. The germline V gene has CDR1 MGHRA and CDR2 YSYEKL. The junction had 11 bases not matched to a gene; V was cut back by 1 base and J by 4 bases. The CDR3 totals 18 residues. CDR3 coding DNA: TGCGCCAGCAGCCAAGGCCTTCTAGCGGGAGGGCCGGGTTACGAGCAGTACTTC. This sequence encodes CASSQGLLAGGPGYEQYF.

V is TRBV5-1 and J is TRBJ1-5, with 9 nucleotides matching TRBD1. Germline CDR1 and CDR2: SGHRS and YFSETQ. The CDR3 is made up of 15 amino acids. V shed 2 bases, J shed 6 bases, and the junction held 6 bases outside the gene matches. CDR3 sequence (DNA): TGCGCCAGCAGCTTCCGGACAGGGGAGGGTCAGCCCCAGCATTTT. This codes for CASSFRTGEGQPQHF.

This chain links TRBV28 with TRBJ1-5, with 7 bases identical to TRBD1. The V gene end was trimmed by 7 bases and the J gene end by 1 base; junction bases not matched to a gene: 7. In germline, CDR1 is MDHEN, CDR2 SYDVKM. The CDR3 has 15 residues. This CDR3 is CASTAGGMSNQPQHF. Written as DNA, the CDR3 is TGTGCCAGCACCGCAGGGGGTATGAGCAATCAGCCCCAGCATTTT.

This clone appeared once. This chain links TRBV6-1 with TRBJ1-2; no clear D gene. Trimming stripped 1 base from V and 4 bases from J, with 7 bases between. Germline CDR1 MNHNS, CDR2 SASEGT. This CDR3 has 13 amino acids. CDR3 region: CASSEERSYGYTF. CDR3 DNA sequence: TGTGCCAGCAGTGAAGAACGGAGCTATGGCTACACCTTC.

This clone was recorded once. This rearrangement joins TRBV11-3 to TRBJ2-5; 9 nucleotides align to TRBD1. V lost 3 bases to trimming and J lost 0 bases; unmatched junction nucleotides: 2. The V gene's germline CDR1 is SGHNT and CDR2 YENEEA. This CDR3 spans 15 amino acids. The CDR3 sequence: CASSFGTGNQETQYF. The CDR3 nucleotides are TGTGCCAGCAGCTTCGGGACAGGGAACCAAGAGACCCAGTACTTC.

The rearrangement joins TRBV3-1 (or the pseudogene TRBV3-2) to TRBJ1-2, with 9 bases that match TRBD1. CDR1 and CDR2 from the germline V gene are LGHDT and YNNKEL (reference sequence). The ends lost 4 bases at V and 7 bases at J; junction bases unmatched: 7. There are 14 residues in the CDR3. The CDR3 nucleotides are TGTGCCAGCAGCCCGCTACAGGGGGCGGGTGGCTACACCTTC. Translated: CASSPLQGAGGYTF.

The chain is built from TRBV5-6 and TRBJ2-7; D remains ambiguous. The CDR3 runs to 11 residues. V lost 1 base to trimming and J lost 8 bases, with 7 bases between them. From germline, CDR1 is SGHDT and CDR2 YYEEEE. CDR3 loop: CASSLTGKQYF. DNA of the CDR3: TGTGCCAGCAGCTTGACGGGTAAGCAGTACTTC. The full variable domain, with the rest looked up from reference TRBV5-6 and TRBJ2-7, is DAGVTQSPTHLIKTRGQQVTLRCSPKSGHDTVSWYQQALGQGPQFIFQYYEEEERQRGNFPDRFSGHQFPNYSSELNVNALLLGDSALYLCASSLTGKQYFGPGTRLTVT.

The chain recombines TRBV5-1 with TRBJ1-5; 7 bases are shared with TRBD1. Looked up from germline, CDR1 is SGHRS and CDR2 is YFSETQ. This CDR3 has 15 amino acids. V was pared by 5 bases and J by 2 bases, with 7 bases of the junction left unmatched. The CDR3 nucleotides read TGCGCCAGCAGTAAAACAGGGGCCGGCAATCAGCCCCAGCATTTT. Its translation: CASSKTGAGNQPQHF.

Written as DNA, the CDR3 is TGCGCCAGCAGCTTACAGGGGGCGGAGCAGCCCCAGCATTTT. It encodes CASSLQGAEQPQHF. The V gene is TRBV5-1, the J gene TRBJ1-5; 9 bases fit TRBD1. The CDR3 extends over 14 amino acids. The J segment lost 7 bases and the V segment lost 2 bases, leaving 4 bases of the junction unmatched. Germline V gene sequence: CDR1 SGHRS, CDR2 YFSETQ.

The count of this clone is one. The CDR3 bases are TGTGCCAGCAGTTTTCTCCCGCAGGCGGGAGAACGGGAGCAGTTCTTC. This codes for CASSFLPQAGEREQFF. This chain connects TRBV28 to TRBJ2-1, with TRBD2 matching over 7 bases. V was pared by 3 bases and J by 10 bases, with 15 bases of the junction left unmatched. Germline values: CDR1 MDHEN, CDR2 SYDVKM. This CDR3 region has 16 residues.